Listed here are 3 T cell receptor beta chains from one sample, sequenced in a study of blood T cell repertoires in COVID-19. Profiled with immunoSEQ multiplex PCR; TCRdb holds only in-frame clones, not every one. The data hold about 350,000 clones, with roughly 87% observed a single time. Sequences were obtained from PBMCs or T cells enriched from blood (not recorded which). The receptor set was obtained from a woman in her twenties or thirties who had recovered from COVID-19.

In its sample, this clone was seen once. V and J are TRBV9 and TRBJ2-3; TRBD2 aligns across 9 bases. The junction had 6 bases not matched to a gene; V was cut back by 4 bases and J by 3 bases. The CDR3 spans 15 residues. Germline V gene lookup returns CDR1 SGDLS and CDR2 YYNGEE. The CDR3 protein is CASSSLGLATDTQYF. The CDR3 nucleotides read TGTGCCAGCAGCTCCTTAGGACTAGCGACAGATACGCAGTATTTT.

V and J are TRBV9 and TRBJ2-3; a possible D gene is TRBD1 (5 bases). Germline V gene sequence: CDR1 SGDLS, CDR2 YYNGEE. The V end lost 0 bases, the J end lost 0 bases, and 8 bases lay between the germline ends. The CDR3 covers 15 residues. This CDR3 is CASSVGGPSTDTQYF. The CDR3 DNA follows: TGTGCCAGCAGCGTAGGGGGCCCTAGCACAGATACGCAGTATTTT. The whole variable domain, filled in from reference TRBV9 and TRBJ2-3, reads DSGVTQTPKHLITATGQRVTLRCSPRSGDLSVYWYQQSLDQGLQFLIQYYNGEERAKGNILERFSAQQFPDLHSELNLSSLELGDSALYFCASSVGGPSTDTQYFGPGTRLTVL.

This sequence joins TRBV19 and TRBJ1-5; 7 nucleotides match TRBD1. The germline gives CDR1 LNHDA, CDR2 SQIVND (reference sequence). With 10 bases clipped from V and 8 bases from J, the junction kept 11 bases outside the gene matches. The CDR3 runs to 13 residues. The CDR3 protein is CATRQGVGEPQHF. As DNA, the CDR3 is TGTGCCACGAGACAGGGAGTTGGTGAGCCCCAGCATTTT. Full variable domain (missing parts from reference TRBV19 and TRBJ1-5): DGGITQSPKYLFRKEGQNVTLSCEQNLNHDAMYWYRQDPGQGLRLIYYSQIVNDFQKGDIAEGYSVSREKKESFPLTVTSAQKNPTAFYLCATRQGVGEPQHFGDGTRLSIL.